The T cell receptor beta chain described here comes from a study of blood T cell repertoires in COVID-19. Study-wide background: Italy, Spain and the United States were the sources of the convalescent and acute COVID-19 samples. The cDNA or gDNA used as material had been derived from T cells, B-cell-depleted T cells, or PBMCs.

Per the study methods: Estimates of nucleated cell counts were drawn from the amplification of reference gene primers. Measured with immunoSEQ multiplex PCR; TCRdb has only the in-frame clones, and not every one. The V and J calls and clone size are taken from that table; D and trimming were inferred from the DNA. The data show 250,000 or so clones, about four fifths seen once. V lost 5 bases to trimming and J lost 2 bases; unmatched junction nucleotides: 4. CDR3 length: 15 amino acids. The germline gives CDR1 LNHDA, CDR2 SQIVND (reference sequence). The receptor was isolated from a woman aged 40 to 50 who had recovered from COVID-19. The sequencing input was peripheral blood. The chain links TRBV19 to TRBJ2-3; 10 bases map to TRBD2. CDR3 nucleotide sequence: TGTGCCAGTAGTCGAGCGGGGGGGATCACAGATACGCAGTATTTT. The encoded protein is CASSRAGGITDTQYF.